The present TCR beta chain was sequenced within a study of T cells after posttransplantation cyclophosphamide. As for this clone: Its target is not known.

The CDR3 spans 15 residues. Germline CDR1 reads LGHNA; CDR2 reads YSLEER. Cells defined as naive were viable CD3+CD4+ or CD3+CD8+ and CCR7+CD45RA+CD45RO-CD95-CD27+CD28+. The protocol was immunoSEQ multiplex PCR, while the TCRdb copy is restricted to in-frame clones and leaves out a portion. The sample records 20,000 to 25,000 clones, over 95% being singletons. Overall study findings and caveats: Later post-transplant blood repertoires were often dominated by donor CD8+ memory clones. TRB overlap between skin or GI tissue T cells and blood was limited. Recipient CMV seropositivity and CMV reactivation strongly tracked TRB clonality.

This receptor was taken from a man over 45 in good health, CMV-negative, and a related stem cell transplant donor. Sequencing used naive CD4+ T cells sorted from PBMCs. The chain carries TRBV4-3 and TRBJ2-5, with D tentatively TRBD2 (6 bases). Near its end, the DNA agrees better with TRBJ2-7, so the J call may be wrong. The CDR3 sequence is CASSQGIREVDEQYF. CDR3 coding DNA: TGCGCCAGCAGCCAGGGGATTAGGGAGGTAGACGAGCAGTACTTC.